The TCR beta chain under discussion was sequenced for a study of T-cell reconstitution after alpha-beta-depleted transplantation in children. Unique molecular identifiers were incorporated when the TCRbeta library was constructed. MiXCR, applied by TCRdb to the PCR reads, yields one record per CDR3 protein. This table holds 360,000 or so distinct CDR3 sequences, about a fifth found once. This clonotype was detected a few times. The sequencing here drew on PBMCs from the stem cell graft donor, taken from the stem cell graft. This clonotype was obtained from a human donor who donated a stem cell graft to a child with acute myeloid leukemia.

The CDR3 DNA follows: TGTGCCATCAGCCTATCTGGGGGGCTGAACACTGAAGCTTTCTTT. Its protein product is CAISLSGGLNTEAFF. This sequence joins TRBV10-3 and TRBJ1-1; D perhaps matches TRBD1 (6 bases). The CDR3 sequence is 15 residues long. The ends were cut back, 6 bases at V and 0 bases at J, with 14 bases in the middle. Germline V CDR1 and CDR2: ENHRY, SYGVKD.